A single sample gave rise to the 18 T cell receptor beta chains below, sequenced in a study of control samples from healthy donors and cancer patients. Here immunoSEQ multiplex PCR was the method, and the copy in TCRdb shows in-frame clones only, minus some. The repertoire includes some 140,000 clones, approximately 91% of them detected once, and approximately 9% sits in the top ten. The material sequenced was blood. These receptors were obtained from a woman in her 30s in good health.

The gene calls are TRBV5-6 and TRBJ1-2; 12 bases are a match to TRBD1. CDR1 SGHDT and CDR2 YYEEEE come from the germline V gene. CDR3 size: 16 residues. V shed 2 bases, J shed 3 bases, and the junction held 5 bases outside the gene matches. The CDR3 here is CASSFYGTGGDYGYTF. The CDR3 DNA follows: TGTGCCAGCAGCTTTTACGGGACAGGGGGCGACTATGGCTACACCTTC.

V gene TRBV30 combines with J gene TRBJ1-2, with a tentative D call TRBD1 (5 bases). The V gene lost 2 bases and the J gene lost 6 bases, with 16 bases spanning the gap. This CDR3 contains 14 residues. Germline V gene sequence: CDR1 GTSNPN, CDR2 SVGIG (reference sequence). As DNA, the CDR3 is TGTGCCTGGAGTCAGGGAGTGGGGTCCCATGGCTACACCTTC. Protein: CAWSQGVGSHGYTF. Supplemented by reference TRBV30 and TRBJ1-2, the full variable domain reads SQTIHQWPATLVQPVGSPLSLECTVEGTSNPNLYWYRQAAGRGLQLLFYSVGIGQISSEVPQNLSASRPQDRQFILSSKKLLLSDSGFYLCAWSQGVGSHGYTFGSGTRLTVV.

V usage is TRBV19 and J usage is TRBJ1-5, with a tentative D call TRBD1 (6 bases). The germline CDR1 and CDR2 sequences are LNHDA and SQIVND (reference sequence). Trimming stripped 8 bases from V and 5 bases from J, with 28 bases between. This CDR3 is 18 amino acids long. The CDR3 coding sequence is TGTGCCAGTCTAGAAAGTCGGCGGGGAAATGCAGGGGATCAGCCCCAGCATTTT. It encodes CASLESRRGNAGDQPQHF.

This chain links TRBV30 with TRBJ1-5, with a tentative D call TRBD1 (5 bases). The CDR3 consists of 14 residues. Germline V CDR1 and CDR2: GTSNPN, SVGIG (reference sequence). With 0 bases removed from V and 9 bases from J, the gap between germline ends came to 15 bases. The CDR3 is CAWSVPGLVGPQHF. The CDR3 DNA reads as TGTGCCTGGAGTGTACCGGGGCTAGTCGGGCCCCAGCATTTT.

The V call is TRBV9, the J call TRBJ1-2, with D hard to call. Looked up from germline, CDR1 is SGDLS and CDR2 is YYNGEE. The CDR3 is 14 residues long. Trimming left V 0 bases short and J 7 bases short, with 13 bases between. CDR3 amino acids: CASSVEETWGGYTF. CDR3 bases: TGTGCCAGCAGCGTAGAAGAGACTTGGGGTGGCTACACCTTC.

As regards this clone: In the same sample, other DNA sequences code for this CDR3. This chain links TRBV3-1 (or the pseudogene TRBV3-2) with TRBJ1-2; no clear D gene. Germline assignment: CDR1 LGHDT and CDR2 YNNKEL (reference sequence). V lost 0 bases and J lost 4, with 6 bases in between. The CDR3 is 13 amino acids. This chain's CDR3 is CASSQEGSYGYTF. The CDR3, as DNA: TGTGCCAGCAGCCAAGAAGGCAGCTATGGCTACACCTTC.

The chain joins TRBV19 to TRBJ2-7, with 7 bases lining up with TRBD1. Germline-derived CDR1 and CDR2 are LNHDA and SQIVND (reference sequence). The CDR3 has 14 amino acids. The ends lost 6 bases at V and 2 bases at J; junction bases unmatched: 7. In DNA, the CDR3 is TGTGCCAGTAGGCCAGGGCAGGGGGCCTACGAGCAGTACTTC. This sequence encodes CASRPGQGAYEQYF.

V is TRBV28 and J is TRBJ2-6; D not resolved. CDR1 MDHEN and CDR2 SYDVKM come from the germline V gene. This CDR3 is 16 amino acids long. Trimming left V 2 bases short and J 0 bases short, with 8 bases between. CDR3 in DNA: TGTGCCAGCAGTTTAGGACGGACCTCTGGGGCCAACGTCCTGACTTTC. The encoded protein is CASSLGRTSGANVLTF.

The genes are TRBV30 and TRBJ2-5; 8 bases line up with TRBD2. V shed 2 bases and J 5 bases; nucleotides not matched to a gene: 10. The CDR3 extends over 15 amino acids. CDR1 GTSNPN and CDR2 SVGIG come from the germline V gene (reference sequence). The CDR3 sequence: CAWSTGSGRGETQYF. The DNA for the CDR3 is TGTGCCTGGAGTACGGGAAGCGGGAGAGGGGAGACCCAGTACTTC. Full variable domain (rest looked up from reference TRBV30 and TRBJ2-5): SQTIHQWPATLVQPVGSPLSLECTVEGTSNPNLYWYRQAAGRGLQLLFYSVGIGQISSEVPQNLSASRPQDRQFILSSKKLLLSDSGFYLCAWSTGSGRGETQYFGPGTRLLVL.

The chain employs TRBV9 and TRBJ1-1; D remains ambiguous. The CDR3 has 15 amino acids. CDR1 is SGDLS and CDR2 is YYNGEE in the germline V gene. The V end was cut by 4 bases, the J end by 0 bases, with 13 bases between. CDR3 DNA: TGTGCCAGCAGCCCTTCTTACAGATTGAACACTGAAGCTTTCTTT. The encoded protein is CASSPSYRLNTEAFF. Full variable domain (rest looked up from reference TRBV9 and TRBJ1-1): DSGVTQTPKHLITATGQRVTLRCSPRSGDLSVYWYQQSLDQGLQFLIQYYNGEERAKGNILERFSAQQFPDLHSELNLSSLELGDSALYFCASSPSYRLNTEAFFGQGTRLTVV.

The chain links TRBV3-1 (or the pseudogene TRBV3-2) to TRBJ2-5, with 15 bases aligning to TRBD2. This CDR3 is built from 19 residues. V lost 6 bases, J lost 5 bases, and 16 bases stayed unmatched. Germline values: CDR1 LGHDT, CDR2 YNNKEL (reference sequence). The CDR3 DNA is TGTGCCAGCAGTCATAACACCGGGACTAGCGGGAGGTGGCGGGAGACCCAGTACTTC. Protein sequence: CASSHNTGTSGRWRETQYF.

This chain connects TRBV9 to TRBJ2-3; D gene ambiguous. With 5 bases removed from V and 2 bases from J, the gap between germline ends came to 15 bases. CDR1 and CDR2 from the germline V gene are SGDLS and YYNGEE. This CDR3 comprises 15 residues. The CDR3 loop is CASSLGVYVTDTQYF. CDR3 nucleotides: TGTGCCAGCAGTTTAGGAGTTTATGTCACAGATACGCAGTATTTT.

V gene TRBV5-1 combines with J gene TRBJ2-7; the match to TRBD1 covers 11 bases. The V segment lost 7 bases and the J segment 2 bases; nucleotides outside the gene matches: 14. Per germline, CDR1 SGHRS and CDR2 YFSETQ. The length of the CDR3 is 17 residues. The CDR3 loop reads CASGGQGGVAGTYEQYF. The CDR3 DNA reads as TGCGCCAGCGGGGGACAGGGGGGAGTAGCGGGAACCTACGAGCAGTACTTC.

In regard to this clone: This specimen includes other DNA sequences encoding the same CDR3. The CDR3 reads CASSLRGNTEAFF. The DNA of the CDR3 is TGTGCCAGCAGCCTCAGGGGAAACACTGAAGCTTTCTTT. This chain uses TRBV12-3 or TRBV12-4 with TRBJ1-1; D may be TRBD1 (6 bases). The V and J ends lost 6 bases and 2 bases respectively, with 10 bases between them. The CDR3 is 13 residues long.

This CDR3 reads CASSRANDAEAFF. For the CDR3, the DNA is TGTGCCAGCAGTCGAGCGAACGACGCTGAAGCTTTCTTT. V and J are TRBV6-6 and TRBJ1-1; D gene ambiguous. The CDR3 has 13 amino acids. The V end lost 5 bases, the J end lost 6 bases, and 13 bases lay between the germline ends. Germline CDR1 reads MNHNY; CDR2 reads SVGAGI (reference sequence).

V gene TRBV18 combines with J gene TRBJ1-3; D call uncertain. The CDR3 sequence is 13 residues long. Trimming removed 4 bases at V and 5 bases at J, with 9 bases between. Germline CDR1 and CDR2: KGHSH and LQKENI. DNA for the CDR3: TGTGCCAGCTCACAAGGCCCGCGAAACACCATATATTTT. Its translation is CASSQGPRNTIYF.

Concerning this clone itself: At one boundary the junction diverges from the germline segment, which might be a read error. V usage is TRBV7-7 and J usage is TRBJ2-1; possible D gene TRBD2, 5 bases. The germline CDR1 and CDR2 sequences are SSHAT and FNYEAQ (reference sequence). The CDR3 consists of 14 residues. The CDR3 DNA reads TGTGCTAGCAGCCTAGCCGATACCTACAATGAGCAGTTCTTC. Translation: CASSLADTYNEQFF.

The CDR3 loop is CATSDPRTGPYGYTF. DNA of the CDR3: TGTGCCACCAGTGATCCCCGGACAGGGCCCTATGGCTACACCTTC. The chain is built from TRBV24-1 and TRBJ1-2; 8 bases match TRBD1. The trim removed 3 bases at V and 4 bases at J, leaving 6 bases unmatched. Germline assignment: CDR1 KGHDR and CDR2 SFDVKD. CDR3 length: 15 residues.